What follows are 14 T cell receptor beta chains derived from one specimen sequenced in a study of blood T cell repertoires in COVID-19. Clones were read by immunoSEQ multiplex PCR, and TCRdb kept only the in-frame ones, dropping some. The repertoire has 70,000 to 100,000 clones, over 65% of them found once; the top ten carry approximately 10%. Sequencing was done on a sample of peripheral blood. These receptors were taken from a human donor in a cohort sampled during active COVID-19.

In DNA form, the CDR3 reads TGTGCCAGCAGCTTAGAAAGGGAGTCTGGAAACACCATATATTTT. It translates to CASSLERESGNTIYF. The genes are TRBV11-3 and TRBJ1-3; no clear D. Trimming took off 0 bases at V and 1 base at J, with 7 bases between the two ends. The germline CDR1 and CDR2 sequences are SGHNT and YENEEA. This CDR3 has 15 amino acids.

The DNA for the CDR3 is TGTGCCAGCAGCTCAGGGGGGAGCTCCTATAATTCACCCCTCCACTTT. It is translated as CASSSGGSSYNSPLHF. This chain uses TRBV5-4 with TRBJ1-6; 7 nucleotides agree with TRBD1. Germline V gene data show CDR1 as SGHNT and CDR2 as YYREEE (reference sequence). This CDR3 is 16 amino acids long. V shed 3 bases, J shed 0 bases, and the junction held 3 bases outside the gene matches.

The V gene is TRBV27, the J gene TRBJ2-6, with 10 bases identical to TRBD1. The germline CDR1 and CDR2 sequences are MNHEY and SMNVEV (reference sequence). This CDR3 comprises 20 residues. J was trimmed by 4 bases and V by 6 bases; bases with no gene match: 18. The CDR3 loop is CASRLNRDRGLGGGANVLTF. CDR3 sequence (DNA): TGTGCCAGCAGGTTGAACCGGGACAGGGGTTTGGGCGGAGGGGCCAACGTCCTGACTTTC.

The V call is TRBV1, the J call TRBJ1-6; the table calls TRBD1, which could not be checked here. TRBV1 counts as a pseudogene. The CDR3 spans 15 residues. CDR3 in DNA: TGCACCAGCAGCCAAGGACAGAGTTATAATTCACCCCTCCACTTT. It specifies CTSSQGQSYNSPLHF.

The chain employs TRBV7-9 and TRBJ1-1, with D maybe TRBD1 (6 bases). The germline CDR1 and CDR2 sequences are SEHNR and FQNEAQ (reference sequence). V lost 4 bases and J lost 4, with 10 bases in between. The CDR3 extends over 13 amino acids. The CDR3 region is CASSSQGVTEAFF. CDR3 in DNA: TGTGCCAGCAGCTCACAGGGAGTCACTGAAGCTTTCTTT.

The rearrangement links TRBV7-9 to TRBJ2-7; D perhaps matches TRBD2 (5 bases). This CDR3 has 16 residues. The germline V and J ends were trimmed by 1 base and 0 bases, with 13 bases remaining between them. Germline V lookup: CDR1 SEHNR, CDR2 FQNEAQ (reference sequence). CDR3 bases: TGTGCCAGCAGCTTAGTCTCTAGCACCTCCTCCTACGAGCAGTACTTC. This encodes CASSLVSSTSSYEQYF.

V gene TRBV11-2 combines with J gene TRBJ2-1, with 11 bases fitting TRBD2. V trimming: 1 base; J trimming: 6 bases; junction bases outside the gene matches: 2. Per the germline V gene, CDR1 is SGHAT and CDR2 is FQNNGV. The CDR3 runs 15 residues. CDR3 amino acids: CASSLVSGRVNEQFF. In DNA form, the CDR3 reads TGTGCCAGCAGCTTAGTTAGCGGGAGGGTCAATGAGCAGTTCTTC.

The chain carries TRBV28 and TRBJ2-7; D gene ambiguous. CDR3 length equals 14 residues. CDR1 is MDHEN, CDR2 SYDVKM, per germline. V was pared by 5 bases and J by 0 bases, with 11 bases between. The CDR3 nucleotides read TGTGCCAGCAGTCCAACGACACCCTCCTACGAGCAGTACTTC. It is translated as CASSPTTPSYEQYF.

The rearrangement joins TRBV18 to TRBJ2-1; 14 bases fit TRBD2. The trim removed 5 bases at V and 6 bases at J, leaving 15 bases unmatched. Germline V gene sequence: CDR1 KGHSH, CDR2 LQKENI. The CDR3 is 19 residues long. CDR3 amino acids: CASSSGLAGARSLGNEQFF. DNA of the CDR3: TGTGCCAGCTCATCGGGACTAGCGGGGGCCCGATCCTTGGGCAATGAGCAGTTCTTC.

V usage is TRBV9 and J usage is TRBJ2-2; D may be TRBD2 (7 bases). Germline V gene data show CDR1 as SGDLS and CDR2 as YYNGEE. The CDR3 runs to 16 residues. Deletions cut 0 bases from V and 7 bases from J, with 16 bases between. In DNA form, the CDR3 reads TGTGCCAGCAGCGTAGCGGGGGCTAGCGGCCACGGGGAGCTGTTTTTT. Translated: CASSVAGASGHGELFF.

The chain has TRBV12-1 and TRBJ2-7; the table's D call, TRBD1, was not checked against the DNA. TRBV12-1 is a listed pseudogene. The CDR3 has 12 residues. The CDR3 reads CARPDKTYEQYF. CDR3 nucleotides: TGTGCCAGACCCGACAAAACCTACGAGCAGTACTTC.

There are a few counts of this clone. This sequence joins TRBV20-1 and TRBJ2-1; weak D call: TRBD2 (5 bases). The CDR3 is 14 amino acids. Germline assignment: CDR1 DFQATT and CDR2 SNEGSKA (reference sequence). Trimming cost V 3 bases and J 2 bases, with 11 bases left between them. The CDR3 DNA reads TGCAGTGCTAGTAAGCGGAAAGCCTACAATGAGCAGTTCTTC. It specifies CSASKRKAYNEQFF.

The chain couples TRBV6-5 to TRBJ1-2; perhaps TRBD1 as D (6 bases). Per the germline V gene, CDR1 is MNHEY and CDR2 is SVGAGI. V was shortened by 5 bases and J by 6 bases, with 10 bases between the two germline ends. The CDR3 extends over 12 amino acids. The CDR3 is CASSPGQHGYTF. The DNA for the CDR3 is TGTGCCAGCAGTCCCGGACAGCATGGCTACACCTTC.

J is TRBJ2-3 and V is TRBV6-5, with D tentatively TRBD1 (7 bases). There are 14 residues in the CDR3. V gave up 4 bases and J gave up 5 bases, with 13 bases separating them. Germline CDR1 and CDR2: MNHEY and SVGAGI. The CDR3 DNA reads as TGTGCCAGCAGTTTAGGTCAGGGGGGAGATACGCAGTATTTT. Its translation: CASSLGQGGDTQYF.